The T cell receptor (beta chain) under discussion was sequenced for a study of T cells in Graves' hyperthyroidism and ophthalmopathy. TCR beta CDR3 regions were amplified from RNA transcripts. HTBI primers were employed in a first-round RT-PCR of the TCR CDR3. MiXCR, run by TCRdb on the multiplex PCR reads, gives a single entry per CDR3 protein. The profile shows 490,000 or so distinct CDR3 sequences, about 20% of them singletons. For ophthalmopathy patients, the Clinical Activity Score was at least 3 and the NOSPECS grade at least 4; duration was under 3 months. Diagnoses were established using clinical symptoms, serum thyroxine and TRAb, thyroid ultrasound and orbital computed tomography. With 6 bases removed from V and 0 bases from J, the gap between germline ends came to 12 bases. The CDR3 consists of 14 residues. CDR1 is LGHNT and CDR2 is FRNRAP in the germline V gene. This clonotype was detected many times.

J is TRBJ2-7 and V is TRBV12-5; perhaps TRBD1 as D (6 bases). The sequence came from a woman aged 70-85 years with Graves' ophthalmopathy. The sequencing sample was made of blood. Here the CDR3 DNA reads TGTGCTAGTGGACCCGACAGGAGCTCCTACGAGCAGTACTTC. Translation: CASGPDRSSYEQYF.